The present entry profiles one TCR beta chain with its context. This record belongs to a study of blood T cells in healthy people across ages. It was with a sample-barcoded 5' primer and a J-beta primer mix that a second PCR of about 6 to 12 cycles was run. One entry per CDR3 protein results from TCRdb running MiXCR on the 5' RACE reads. The sample records roughly 550,000 distinct CDR3 sequences, approximately 25% being singletons. Per the germline V gene, CDR1 is SGHAT and CDR2 is FQDESV (reference sequence). Trimming took 3 bases from V and 3 from J; bases not matched to a gene: 7. The CDR3 has 16 amino acids. These data are also associated with another study on T cells of mothers and their children. As reported in that work: Related and unrelated pairs show similar thymic shaping of TCR recombination output.

The chain recombines TRBV11-1 with TRBJ2-1; 8 bases are shared with TRBD2. The clonotype comes from a boy aged 5-17 years in good health. The sequenced sample was blood. The CDR3: CASSFRDSGDYNEQFF. CDR3 DNA: TGTGCCAGCAGCTTTAGAGATAGCGGGGACTACAATGAGCAGTTCTTC.